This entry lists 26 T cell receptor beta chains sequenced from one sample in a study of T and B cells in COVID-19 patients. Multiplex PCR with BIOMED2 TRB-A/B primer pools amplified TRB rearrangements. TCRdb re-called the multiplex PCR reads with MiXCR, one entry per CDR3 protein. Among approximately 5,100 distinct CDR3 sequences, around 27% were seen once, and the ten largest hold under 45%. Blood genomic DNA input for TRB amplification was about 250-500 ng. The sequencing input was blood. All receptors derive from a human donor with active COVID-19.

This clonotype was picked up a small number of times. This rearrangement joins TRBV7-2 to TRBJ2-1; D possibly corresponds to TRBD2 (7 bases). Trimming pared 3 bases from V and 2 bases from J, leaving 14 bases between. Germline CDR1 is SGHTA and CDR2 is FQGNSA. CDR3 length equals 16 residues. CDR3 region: CASSLGAGTTYNEQFF. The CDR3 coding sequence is TGTGCCAGCAGCTTGGGGGCCGGGACTACCTACAATGAGCAGTTCTTC.

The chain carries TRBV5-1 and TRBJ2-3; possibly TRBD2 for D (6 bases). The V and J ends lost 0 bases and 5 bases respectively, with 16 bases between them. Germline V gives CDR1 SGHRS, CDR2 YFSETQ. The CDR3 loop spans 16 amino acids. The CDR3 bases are TGCGCCAGCAGCTTGGCCGGAATAGGGCGGGGAGATACGCAGTATTTT. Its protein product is CASSLAGIGRGDTQYF.

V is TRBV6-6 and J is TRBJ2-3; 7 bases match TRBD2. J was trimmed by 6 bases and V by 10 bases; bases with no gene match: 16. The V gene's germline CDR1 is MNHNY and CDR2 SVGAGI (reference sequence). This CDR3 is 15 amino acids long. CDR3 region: CAISQLRGVDDTQYF. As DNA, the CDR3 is TGTGCCATCAGCCAGCTCCGGGGGGTGGATGATACGCAGTATTTT.

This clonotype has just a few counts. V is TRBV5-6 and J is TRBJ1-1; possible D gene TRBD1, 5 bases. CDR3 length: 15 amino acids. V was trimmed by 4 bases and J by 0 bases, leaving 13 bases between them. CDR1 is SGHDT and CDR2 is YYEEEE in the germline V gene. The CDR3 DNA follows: TGTGCCAGCAGCCCACGAAGAGGGGTGAACACTGAAGCTTTCTTT. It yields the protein CASSPRRGVNTEAFF.

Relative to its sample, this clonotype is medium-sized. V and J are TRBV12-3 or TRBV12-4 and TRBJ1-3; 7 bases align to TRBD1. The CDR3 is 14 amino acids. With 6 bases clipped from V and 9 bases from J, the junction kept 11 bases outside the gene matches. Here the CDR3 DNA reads TGTGCCAGCAGCCGCGGGACAGTGGAAACCACCATATATTTT. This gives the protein CASSRGTVETTIYF.

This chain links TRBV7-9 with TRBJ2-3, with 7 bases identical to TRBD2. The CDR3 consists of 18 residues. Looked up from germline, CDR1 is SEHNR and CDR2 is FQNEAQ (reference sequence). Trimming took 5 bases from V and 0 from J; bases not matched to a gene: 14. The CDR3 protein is CASSDELGREGSTDTQYF. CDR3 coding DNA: TGTGCCAGCAGCGATGAGCTGGGGAGGGAGGGGAGCACAGATACGCAGTATTTT.

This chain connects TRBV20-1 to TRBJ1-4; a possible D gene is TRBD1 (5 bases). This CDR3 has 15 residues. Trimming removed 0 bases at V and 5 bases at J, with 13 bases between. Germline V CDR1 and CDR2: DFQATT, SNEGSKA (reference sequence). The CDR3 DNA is TGCAGTGCTAGAGATCCCGGGACGGACAATGAAAAACTGTTTTTT. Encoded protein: CSARDPGTDNEKLFF.

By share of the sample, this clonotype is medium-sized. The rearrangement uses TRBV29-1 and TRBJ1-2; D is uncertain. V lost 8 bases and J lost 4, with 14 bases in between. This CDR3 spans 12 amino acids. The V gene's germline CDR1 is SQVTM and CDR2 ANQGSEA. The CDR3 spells CSSPDGSYGYTF. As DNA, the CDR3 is TGCAGCTCCCCCGACGGATCCTATGGCTACACCTTC.

The CDR3 bases are TGTGCCAGCAGCTTTGGGGGGGCCTACGAGCAGTACTTC. Translated, it gives CASSFGGAYEQYF. This chain connects TRBV7-2 to TRBJ2-7; 7 positions match TRBD2. Per the germline V gene, CDR1 is SGHTA and CDR2 is FQGNSA. V shed 3 bases, J shed 2 bases, and the junction held 1 base outside the gene matches. This CDR3 contains 13 residues.

CDR3 protein: CASSDRGHSPLHF. CDR3 bases: TGTGCCAGCAGTGACAGGGGGCACTCACCCCTCCACTTT. The rearrangement uses TRBV6-2 or TRBV6-3 and TRBJ1-6, with 10 bases identical to TRBD1. Germline CDR1 is MNHEY and CDR2 is SVGEGT. With V trimmed by 5 bases and J by 10 bases, 2 bases remained unmatched. This CDR3 has 13 amino acids.

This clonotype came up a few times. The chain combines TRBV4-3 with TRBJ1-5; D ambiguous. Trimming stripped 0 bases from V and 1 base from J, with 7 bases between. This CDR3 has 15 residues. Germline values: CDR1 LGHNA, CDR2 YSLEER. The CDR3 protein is CASSQDAGSNQPQHF. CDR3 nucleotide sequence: TGCGCCAGCAGCCAAGATGCCGGGAGCAATCAGCCCCAGCATTTT.

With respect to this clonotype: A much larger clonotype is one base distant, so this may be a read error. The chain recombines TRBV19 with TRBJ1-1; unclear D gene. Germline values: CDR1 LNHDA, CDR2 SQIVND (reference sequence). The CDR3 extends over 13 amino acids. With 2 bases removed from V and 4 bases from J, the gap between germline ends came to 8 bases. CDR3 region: CASSIYTSTEAFF. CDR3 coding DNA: TGTGCCAGTAGTATATACACAAGCACTGAAGCTTTCTTT.

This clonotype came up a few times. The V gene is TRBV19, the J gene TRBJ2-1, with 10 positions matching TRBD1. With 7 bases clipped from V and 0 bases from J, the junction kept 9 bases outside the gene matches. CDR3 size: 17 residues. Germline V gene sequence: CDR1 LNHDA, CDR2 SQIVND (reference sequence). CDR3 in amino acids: CASTRQGALPSYNEQFF. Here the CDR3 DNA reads TGTGCCAGTACCCGACAGGGGGCACTCCCCTCCTACAATGAGCAGTTCTTC.

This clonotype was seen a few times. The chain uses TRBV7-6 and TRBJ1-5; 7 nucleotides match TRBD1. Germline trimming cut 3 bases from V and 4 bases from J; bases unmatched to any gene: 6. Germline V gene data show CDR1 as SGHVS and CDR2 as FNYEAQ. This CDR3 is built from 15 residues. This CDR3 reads CASSFTGDRNQPQHF. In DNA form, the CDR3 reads TGTGCCAGCAGCTTTACAGGGGATAGGAATCAGCCCCAGCATTTT.

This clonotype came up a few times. CDR3: CAWTASGGGGDEQFF. CDR3 sequence (DNA): TGTGCCTGGACCGCTAGCGGGGGTGGGGGTGATGAGCAGTTCTTC. The rearrangement joins TRBV30 to TRBJ2-1; 10 bases fit TRBD2. Germline loops: CDR1 GTSNPN, CDR2 SVGIG (reference sequence). The V gene end was trimmed by 4 bases and the J gene end by 8 bases; junction bases not matched to a gene: 11. The CDR3 runs 15 residues.

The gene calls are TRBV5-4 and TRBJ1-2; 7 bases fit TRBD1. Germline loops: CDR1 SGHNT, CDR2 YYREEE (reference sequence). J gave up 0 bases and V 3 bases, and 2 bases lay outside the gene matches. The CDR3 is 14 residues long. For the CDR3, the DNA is TGTGCCAGCAGCTCTGACAGGGCTAACTATGGCTACACCTTC. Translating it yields CASSSDRANYGYTF. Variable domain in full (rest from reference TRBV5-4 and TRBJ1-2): ETGVTQSPTHLIKTRGQQVTLRCSSQSGHNTVSWYQQALGQGPQFIFQYYREEENGRGNFPPRFSGLQFPNYSSELNVNALELDDSALYLCASSSDRANYGYTFGSGTRLTVV.

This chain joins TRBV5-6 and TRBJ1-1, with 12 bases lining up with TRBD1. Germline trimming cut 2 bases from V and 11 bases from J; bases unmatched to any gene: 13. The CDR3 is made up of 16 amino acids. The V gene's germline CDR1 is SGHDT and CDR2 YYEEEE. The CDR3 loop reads CASSFRPGQGAIGAFF. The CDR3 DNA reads TGTGCCAGCAGCTTCCGACCGGGACAGGGGGCGATCGGGGCTTTCTTT.

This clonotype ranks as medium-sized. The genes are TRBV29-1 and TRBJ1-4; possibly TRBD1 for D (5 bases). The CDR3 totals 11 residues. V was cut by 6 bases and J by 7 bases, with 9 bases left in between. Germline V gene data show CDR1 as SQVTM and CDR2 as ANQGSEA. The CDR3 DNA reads TGCAGCGTGGGACGCGGTGAAAAACTGTTTTTT. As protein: CSVGRGEKLFF.

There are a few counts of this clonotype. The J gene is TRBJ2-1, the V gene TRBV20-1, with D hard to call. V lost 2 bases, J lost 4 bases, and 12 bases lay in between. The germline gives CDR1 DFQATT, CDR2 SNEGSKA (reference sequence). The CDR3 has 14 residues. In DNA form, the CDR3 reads TGCAGTGCTAGACACGGCAACAAATACAATGAGCAGTTCTTC. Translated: CSARHGNKYNEQFF.

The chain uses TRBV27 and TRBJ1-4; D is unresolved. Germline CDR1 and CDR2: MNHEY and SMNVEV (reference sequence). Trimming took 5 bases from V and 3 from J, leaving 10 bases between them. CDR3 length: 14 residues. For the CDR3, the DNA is TGTGCCAGCAGTCCAGACACGTCTAATGAAAAACTGTTTTTT. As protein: CASSPDTSNEKLFF.

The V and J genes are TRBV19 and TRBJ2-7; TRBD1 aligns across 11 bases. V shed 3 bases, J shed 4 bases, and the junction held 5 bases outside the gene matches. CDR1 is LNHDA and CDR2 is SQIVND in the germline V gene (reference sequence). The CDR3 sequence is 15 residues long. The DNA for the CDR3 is TGTGCCAGTAGTATTGGGGACAGGGGGGAGTACGAGCAGTACTTC. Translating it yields CASSIGDRGEYEQYF.

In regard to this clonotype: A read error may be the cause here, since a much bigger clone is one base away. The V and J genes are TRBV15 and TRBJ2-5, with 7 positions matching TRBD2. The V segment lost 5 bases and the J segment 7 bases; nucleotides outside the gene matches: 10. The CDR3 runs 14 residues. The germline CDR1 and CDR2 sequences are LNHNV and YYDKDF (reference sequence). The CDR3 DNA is TGTGCCACCAGCTTGACTAGCAGCACAGGGACCCAGTACTTC. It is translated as CATSLTSSTGTQYF.

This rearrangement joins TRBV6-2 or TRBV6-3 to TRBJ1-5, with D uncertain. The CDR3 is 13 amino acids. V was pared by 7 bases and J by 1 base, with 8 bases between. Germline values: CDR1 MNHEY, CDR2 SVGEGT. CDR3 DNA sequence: TGTGCCAGCACAGTATGGAGCAATCAGCCCCAGCATTTT. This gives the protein CASTVWSNQPQHF.

As DNA, the CDR3 is TGCAGCGTTGATGGGCTAGCGGGGGGCTCGGCAGATACGCAGTATTTT. It yields the protein CSVDGLAGGSADTQYF. This rearrangement joins TRBV29-1 to TRBJ2-3; 11 bases line up with TRBD2. The CDR3 is 16 residues long. Germline-derived CDR1 and CDR2 are SQVTM and ANQGSEA. The V and J ends lost 3 bases and 4 bases, in that order; junction bases with no gene match: 9.

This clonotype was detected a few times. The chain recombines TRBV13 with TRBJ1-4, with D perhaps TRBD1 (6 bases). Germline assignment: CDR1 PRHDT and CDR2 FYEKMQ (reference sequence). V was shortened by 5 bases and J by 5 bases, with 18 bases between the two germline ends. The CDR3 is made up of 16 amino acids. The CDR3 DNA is TGTGCCAGCAGCGGGATTACGGACAGACTAAATGAAAAACTGTTTTTT. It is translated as CASSGITDRLNEKLFF.

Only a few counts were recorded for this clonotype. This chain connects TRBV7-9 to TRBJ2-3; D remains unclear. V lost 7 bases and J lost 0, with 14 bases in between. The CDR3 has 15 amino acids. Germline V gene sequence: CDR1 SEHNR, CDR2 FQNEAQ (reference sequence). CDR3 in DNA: TGTGCCAGCACCGTAGGAGCAGCTAGCACAGATACGCAGTATTTT. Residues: CASTVGAASTDTQYF.